This TCR beta chain emerged from a study of blood T cell repertoires in COVID-19. Overall study: Samples representing acute and convalescent COVID-19 were sourced from the United States, Italy and Spain. Sample material is recorded as cDNA or gDNA derived from T cells, B-cell-depleted T cells, or PBMCs.

V shed 4 bases and J shed 1 base, with 10 bases lying between them. CDR3 size: 14 residues. In germline, CDR1 is MDHEN, CDR2 SYDVKM. Original processing methods: Counts of nucleated cells, estimated from reference gene primer amplification, were obtained. Sequenced by immunoSEQ multiplex PCR; TCRdb stores in-frame clones only, minus some. V and J calls and clone size are as listed in that table; D and trimming were resolved from the DNA. The table shows 150,000 to 200,000 clones, with around three quarters occurring only once. The clonotype was recovered from a man aged 60 to 69 with active or convalescent COVID-19. Sequenced: peripheral blood. V gene TRBV28 combines with J gene TRBJ1-1; tentative D call: TRBD1 (5 bases). The CDR3 DNA is TGTGCCAGCAGTTCTAGACAGAGGAACACTGAAGCTTTCTTT. This translates into CASSSRQRNTEAFF.